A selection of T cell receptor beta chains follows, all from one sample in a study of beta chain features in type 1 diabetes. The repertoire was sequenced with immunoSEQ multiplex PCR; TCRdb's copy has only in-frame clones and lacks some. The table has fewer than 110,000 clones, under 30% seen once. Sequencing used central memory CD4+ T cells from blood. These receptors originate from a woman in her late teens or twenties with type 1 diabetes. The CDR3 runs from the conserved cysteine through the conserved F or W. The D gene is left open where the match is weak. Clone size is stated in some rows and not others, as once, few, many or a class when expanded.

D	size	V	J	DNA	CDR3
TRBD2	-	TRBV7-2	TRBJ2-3	TGTGCCAGCAGCACGACCGGGACTAGGGGCACAGATACGCAGTATTTT	CASSTTGTRGTDTQYF
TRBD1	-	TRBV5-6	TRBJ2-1	TGTGCCAGCAGCTTGGACAGGGGTAATGAGCAGTTCTTC	CASSLDRGNEQFF
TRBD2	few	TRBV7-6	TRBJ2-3	TGTGCCAGCAGCCAGGGACTAGCGGGCACTGATACGCAGTATTTT	CASSQGLAGTDTQYF
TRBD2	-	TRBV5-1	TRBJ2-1	TGCGCCAGCAGCCCAGGAACAACTAGCGGGAGAAGAAGTGAGCAGTTCTTC	CASSPGTTSGRRSEQFF
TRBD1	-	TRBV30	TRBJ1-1	TGTGCCTGGAGTGTGTTGGGACAGGGAGATGAAGCTTTCTTT	CAWSVLGQGDEAFF
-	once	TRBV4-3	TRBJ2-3	TGCGCCAGCAGCCAAGATCCGGGCACAGATACGCAGTATTTT	CASSQDPGTDTQYF
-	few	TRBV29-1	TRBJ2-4	TGCAGCGTTGAAGATCTCTCCCCCGGGTCCCTCGGAGGCATTCAGTACTTC	CSVEDLSPGSLGGIQYF
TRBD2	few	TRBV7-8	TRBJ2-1	TGTGCCAGCAGGCCCGGGGTAGCGGGAGCGAGCGCCTACAATGAGCAGTTCTTC	CASRPGVAGASAYNEQFF
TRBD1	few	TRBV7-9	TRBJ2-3	TGTGCCAGCAGCTCCCCCGACAGGGGAGATACGCAGTATTTT	CASSSPDRGDTQYF
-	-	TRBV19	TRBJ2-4	TGTGCCAGTAGTATTGGACTATGGGAAAACATTCAGTACTTC	CASSIGLWENIQYF
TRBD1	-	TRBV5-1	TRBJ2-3	TGCGCCAGCAGCTTGGCGAGGGGGCCGGCAGATACGCAGTATTTT	CASSLARGPADTQYF
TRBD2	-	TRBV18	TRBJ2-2	TGTGCCAGCTCACCAGCTAGCGGGAGGCATACCGGGGAGCTGTTTTTT	CASSPASGRHTGELFF
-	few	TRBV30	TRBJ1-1	TGTGCCTGGAGAGGAGAGGGACAGAACACTGAAGCTTTCTTT	CAWRGEGQNTEAFF
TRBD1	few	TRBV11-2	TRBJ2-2	TGTGCCAGCAGCTTGAGGCAGGGGGCCGGGGAGCTGTTTTTT	CASSLRQGAGELFF
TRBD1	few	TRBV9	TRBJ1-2	TGTGCCAGCAGCAAAGGACAGGGAGGAGTAGCCGGCTATGGCTACACCTTC	CASSKGQGGVAGYGYTF
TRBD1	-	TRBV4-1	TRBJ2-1	TGCGCCAGCAGCCAAGATGTGCAGGGGGCGATTATGGATGAGCAGTTCTTC	CASSQDVQGAIMDEQFF
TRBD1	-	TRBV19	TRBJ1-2	TGTGCCAGTTCGGGACAGGGGGACTATGGCTACACCTTC	CASSGQGDYGYTF
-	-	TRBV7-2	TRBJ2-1	TGTGCCAGCAGCTCGAATACACCTCCTTCCCACAATGAGCAGTTCTTC	CASSSNTPPSHNEQFF